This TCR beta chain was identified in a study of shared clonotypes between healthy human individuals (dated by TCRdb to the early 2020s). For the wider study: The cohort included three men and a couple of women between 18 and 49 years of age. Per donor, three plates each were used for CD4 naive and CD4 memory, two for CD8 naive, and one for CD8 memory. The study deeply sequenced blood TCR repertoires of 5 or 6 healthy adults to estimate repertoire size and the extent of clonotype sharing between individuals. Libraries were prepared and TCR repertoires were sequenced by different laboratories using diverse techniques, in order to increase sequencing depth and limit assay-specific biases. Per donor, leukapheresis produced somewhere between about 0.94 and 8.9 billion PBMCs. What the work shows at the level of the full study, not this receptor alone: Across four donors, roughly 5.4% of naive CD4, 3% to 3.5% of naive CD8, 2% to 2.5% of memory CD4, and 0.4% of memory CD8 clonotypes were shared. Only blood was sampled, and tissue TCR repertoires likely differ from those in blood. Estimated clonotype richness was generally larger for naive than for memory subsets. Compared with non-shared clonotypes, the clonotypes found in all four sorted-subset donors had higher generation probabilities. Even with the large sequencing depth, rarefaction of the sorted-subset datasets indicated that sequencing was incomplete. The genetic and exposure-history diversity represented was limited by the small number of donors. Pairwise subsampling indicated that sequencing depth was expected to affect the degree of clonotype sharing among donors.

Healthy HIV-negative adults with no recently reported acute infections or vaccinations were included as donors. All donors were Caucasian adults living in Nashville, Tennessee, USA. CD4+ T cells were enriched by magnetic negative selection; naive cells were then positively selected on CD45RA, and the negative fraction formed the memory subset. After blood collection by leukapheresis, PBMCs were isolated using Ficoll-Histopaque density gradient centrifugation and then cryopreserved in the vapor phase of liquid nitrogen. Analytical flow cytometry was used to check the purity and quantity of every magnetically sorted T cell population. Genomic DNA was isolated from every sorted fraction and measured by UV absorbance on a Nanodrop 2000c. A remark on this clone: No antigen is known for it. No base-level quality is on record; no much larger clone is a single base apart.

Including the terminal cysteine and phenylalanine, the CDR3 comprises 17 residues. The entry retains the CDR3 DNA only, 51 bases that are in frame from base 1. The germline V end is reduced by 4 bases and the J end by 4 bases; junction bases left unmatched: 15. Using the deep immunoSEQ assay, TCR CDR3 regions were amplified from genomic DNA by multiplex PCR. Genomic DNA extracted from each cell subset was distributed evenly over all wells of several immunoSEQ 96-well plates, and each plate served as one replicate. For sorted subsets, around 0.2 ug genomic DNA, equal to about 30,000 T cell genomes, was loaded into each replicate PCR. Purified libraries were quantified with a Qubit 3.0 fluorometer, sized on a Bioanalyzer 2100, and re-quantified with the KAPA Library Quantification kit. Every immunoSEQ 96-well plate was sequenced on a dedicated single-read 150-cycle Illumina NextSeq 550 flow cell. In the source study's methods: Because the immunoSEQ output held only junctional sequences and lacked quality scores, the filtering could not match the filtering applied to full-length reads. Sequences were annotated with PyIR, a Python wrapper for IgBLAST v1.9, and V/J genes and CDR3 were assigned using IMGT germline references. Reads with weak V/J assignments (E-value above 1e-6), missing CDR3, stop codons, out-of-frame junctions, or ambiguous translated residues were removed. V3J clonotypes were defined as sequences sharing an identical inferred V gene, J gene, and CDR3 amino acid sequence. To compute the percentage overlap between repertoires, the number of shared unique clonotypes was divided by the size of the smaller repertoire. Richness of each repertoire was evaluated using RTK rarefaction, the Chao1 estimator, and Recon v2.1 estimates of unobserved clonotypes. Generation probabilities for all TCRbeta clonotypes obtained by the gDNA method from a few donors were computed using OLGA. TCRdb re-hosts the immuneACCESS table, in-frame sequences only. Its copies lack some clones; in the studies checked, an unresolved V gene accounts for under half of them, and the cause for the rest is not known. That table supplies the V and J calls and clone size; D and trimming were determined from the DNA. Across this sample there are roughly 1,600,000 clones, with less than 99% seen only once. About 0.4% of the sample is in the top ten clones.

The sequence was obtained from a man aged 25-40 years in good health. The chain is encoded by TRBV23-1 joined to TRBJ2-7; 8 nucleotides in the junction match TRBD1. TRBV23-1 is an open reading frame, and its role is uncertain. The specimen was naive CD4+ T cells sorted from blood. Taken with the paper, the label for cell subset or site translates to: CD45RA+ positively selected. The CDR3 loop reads CASSLHLPGQGPYEQYF. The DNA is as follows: TGCGCCAGCAGTCTGCACTTACCAGGACAGGGCCCTTACGAGCAGTACTTC.